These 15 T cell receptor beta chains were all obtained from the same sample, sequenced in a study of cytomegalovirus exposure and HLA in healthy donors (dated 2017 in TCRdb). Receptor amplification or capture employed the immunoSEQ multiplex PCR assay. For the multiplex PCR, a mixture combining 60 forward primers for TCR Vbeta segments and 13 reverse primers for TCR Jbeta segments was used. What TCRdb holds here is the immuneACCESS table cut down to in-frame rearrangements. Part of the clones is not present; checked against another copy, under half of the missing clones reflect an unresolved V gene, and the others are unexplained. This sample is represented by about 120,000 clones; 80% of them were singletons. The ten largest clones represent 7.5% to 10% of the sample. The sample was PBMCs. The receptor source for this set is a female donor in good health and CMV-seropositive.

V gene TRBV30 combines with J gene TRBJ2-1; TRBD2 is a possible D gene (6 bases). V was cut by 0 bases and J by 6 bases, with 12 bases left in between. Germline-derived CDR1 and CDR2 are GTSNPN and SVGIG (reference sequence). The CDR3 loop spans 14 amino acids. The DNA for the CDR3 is TGTGCCTGGAGTGTCTCCGGGGGAGGCAATGAGCAGTTCTTC. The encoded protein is CAWSVSGGGNEQFF.

CDR3 DNA: TGTGCCAGCAGCTTAGCCGGGACTAGCGGAAATGAGCAGTTCTTC. This translates into CASSLAGTSGNEQFF. V usage is TRBV7-2 and J usage is TRBJ2-1; 11 bases are shared with TRBD2. The trim removed 0 bases at V and 7 bases at J, leaving 2 bases unmatched. The V gene's germline CDR1 is SGHTA and CDR2 FQGNSA. CDR3 length: 15 residues.

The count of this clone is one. This CDR3 is CASSEALGRGLRTGELFF. CDR3 nucleotides: TGTGCCAGCAGTGAAGCGCTTGGCAGGGGGCTAAGAACCGGGGAGCTGTTTTTT. V gene TRBV6-1 combines with J gene TRBJ2-2; 8 nucleotides agree with TRBD1. This CDR3 is built from 18 residues. Trimming took 0 bases from V and 5 from J; bases not matched to a gene: 11. The germline CDR1 and CDR2 sequences are MNHNS and SASEGT.

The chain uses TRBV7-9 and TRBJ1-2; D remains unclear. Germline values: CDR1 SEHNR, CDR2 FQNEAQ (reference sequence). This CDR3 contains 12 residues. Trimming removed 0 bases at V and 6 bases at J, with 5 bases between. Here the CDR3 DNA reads TGTGCCAGCAGCTTAGCGCGGGATGGCTACACCTTC. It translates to CASSLARDGYTF.

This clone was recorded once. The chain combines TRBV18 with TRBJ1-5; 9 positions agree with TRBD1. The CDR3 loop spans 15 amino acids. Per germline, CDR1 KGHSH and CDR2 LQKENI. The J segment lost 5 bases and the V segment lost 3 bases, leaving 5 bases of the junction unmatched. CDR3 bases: TGTGCCAGCTCACCCGCGACAGGGGGGGATCAGCCCCAGCATTTT. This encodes CASSPATGGDQPQHF.

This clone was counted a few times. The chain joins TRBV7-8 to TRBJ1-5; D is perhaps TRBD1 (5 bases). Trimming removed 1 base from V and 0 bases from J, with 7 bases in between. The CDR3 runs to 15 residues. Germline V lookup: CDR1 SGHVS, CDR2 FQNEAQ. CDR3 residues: CASSLEDNSNQPQHF. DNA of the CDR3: TGTGCCAGCAGCTTAGAGGACAATAGCAATCAGCCCCAGCATTTT.

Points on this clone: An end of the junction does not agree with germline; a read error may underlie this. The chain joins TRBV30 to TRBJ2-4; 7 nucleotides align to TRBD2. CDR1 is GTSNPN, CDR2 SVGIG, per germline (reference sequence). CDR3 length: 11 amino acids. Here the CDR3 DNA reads TGTGCCTGGAGCTTGACCGGGACTATCTATTTC. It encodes CAWSLTGTIYF.

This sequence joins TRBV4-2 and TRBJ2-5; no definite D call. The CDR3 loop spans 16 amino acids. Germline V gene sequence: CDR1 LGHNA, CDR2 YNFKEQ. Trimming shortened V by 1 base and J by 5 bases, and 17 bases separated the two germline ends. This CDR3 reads CASSQGVARPLETQYF. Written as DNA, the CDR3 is TGTGCCAGCAGCCAAGGAGTGGCGCGGCCTCTCGAGACCCAGTACTTC.

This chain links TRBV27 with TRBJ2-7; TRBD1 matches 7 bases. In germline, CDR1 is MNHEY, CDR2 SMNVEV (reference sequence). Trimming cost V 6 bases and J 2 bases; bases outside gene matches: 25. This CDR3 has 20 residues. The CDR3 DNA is TGTGCCAGCAGCAAAAAAGTCGGACCTCTGACAGGGATCCCCCCCTACGAGCAGTACTTC. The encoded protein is CASSKKVGPLTGIPPYEQYF.

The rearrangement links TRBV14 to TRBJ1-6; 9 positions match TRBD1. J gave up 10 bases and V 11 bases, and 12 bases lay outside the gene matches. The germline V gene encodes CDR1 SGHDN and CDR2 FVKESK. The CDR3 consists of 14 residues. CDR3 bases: TGTGCCTGTTCCGGGACAGGGAGGGCCTCACCCCTCCACTTT. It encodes CACSGTGRASPLHF.

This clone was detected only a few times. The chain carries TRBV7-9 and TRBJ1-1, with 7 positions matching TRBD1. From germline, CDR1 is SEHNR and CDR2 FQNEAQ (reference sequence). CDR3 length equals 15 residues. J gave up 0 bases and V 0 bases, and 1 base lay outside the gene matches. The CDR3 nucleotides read TGTGCCAGCAGCTTAGCACAGGGGATGAACACTGAAGCTTTCTTT. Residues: CASSLAQGMNTEAFF.

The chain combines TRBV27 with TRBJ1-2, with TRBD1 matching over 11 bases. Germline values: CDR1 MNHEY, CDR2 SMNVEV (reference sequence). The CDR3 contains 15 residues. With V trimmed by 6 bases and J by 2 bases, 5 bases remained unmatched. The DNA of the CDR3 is TGTGCCAGCAGCCTTCGGACAGGGGGCAACTATGGCTACACCTTC. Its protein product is CASSLRTGGNYGYTF.

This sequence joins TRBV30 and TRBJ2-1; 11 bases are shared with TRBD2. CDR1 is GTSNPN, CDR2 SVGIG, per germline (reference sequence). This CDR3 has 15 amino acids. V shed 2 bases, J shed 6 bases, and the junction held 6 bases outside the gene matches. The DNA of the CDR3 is TGTGCCTGGAGTCTTAGCGGGGGGGCCGGCAATGAGCAGTTCTTC. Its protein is CAWSLSGGAGNEQFF. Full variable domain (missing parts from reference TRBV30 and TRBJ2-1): SQTIHQWPATLVQPVGSPLSLECTVEGTSNPNLYWYRQAAGRGLQLLFYSVGIGQISSEVPQNLSASRPQDRQFILSSKKLLLSDSGFYLCAWSLSGGAGNEQFFGPGTRLTVL.

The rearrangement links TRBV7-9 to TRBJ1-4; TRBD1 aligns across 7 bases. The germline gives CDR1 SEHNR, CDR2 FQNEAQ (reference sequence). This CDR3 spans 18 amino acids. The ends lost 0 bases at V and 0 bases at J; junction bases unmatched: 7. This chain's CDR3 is CASSLAPGQATTNEKLFF. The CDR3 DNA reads TGTGCCAGCAGCTTAGCCCCTGGACAGGCCACAACTAATGAAAAACTGTTTTTT. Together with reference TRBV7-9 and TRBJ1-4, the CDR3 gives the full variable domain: DTGVSQNPRHKITKRGQNVTFRCDPISEHNRLYWYRQTLGQGPEFLTYFQNEAQLEKSRLLSDRFSAERPKGSFSTLEIQRTEQGDSAMYLCASSLAPGQATTNEKLFFGSGTQLSVL.

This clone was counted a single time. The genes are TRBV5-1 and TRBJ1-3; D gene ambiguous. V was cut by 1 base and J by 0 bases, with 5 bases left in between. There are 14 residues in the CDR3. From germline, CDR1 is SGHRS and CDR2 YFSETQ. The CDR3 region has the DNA TGCGCCAGCAGCTTGCAGTCCTCTGGAAACACCATATATTTT. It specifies CASSLQSSGNTIYF.